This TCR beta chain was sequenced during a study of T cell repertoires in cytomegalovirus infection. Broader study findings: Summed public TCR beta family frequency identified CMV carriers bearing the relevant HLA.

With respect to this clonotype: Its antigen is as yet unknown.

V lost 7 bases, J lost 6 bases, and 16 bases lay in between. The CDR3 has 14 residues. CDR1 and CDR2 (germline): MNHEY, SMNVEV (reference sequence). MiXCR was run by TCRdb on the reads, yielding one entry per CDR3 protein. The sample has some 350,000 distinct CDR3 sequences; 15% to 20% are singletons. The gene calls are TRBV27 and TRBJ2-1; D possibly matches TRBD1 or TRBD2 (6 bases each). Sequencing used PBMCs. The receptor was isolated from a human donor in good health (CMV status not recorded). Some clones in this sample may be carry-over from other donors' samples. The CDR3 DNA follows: TGTGCCAGCACAAGGGGGGCAGGGGTCAATGAGCAGTTCTTC. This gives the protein CASTRGAGVNEQFF.